This T cell receptor beta chain was identified in a study of Ad26.COV2.S vaccination and SARS-CoV-2 variants. Study information: Each vaccinee took Ad26.COV2.S intramuscularly, once or twice 56 days apart. Study results and caveats: Across vaccine and placebo recipients, the breadth of non-spike TCRs was similar.

As regards this clone: Its cognate antigen is unknown.

Treatment specified: around 19 received Ad26.COV2.S at low or high dose, single or two shots; about 5 received placebo; per-sample allocation not given. At day 63 after the first vaccine or placebo injection, samples were drawn. The ends were cut back, 1 base at V and 4 bases at J, with 9 bases in the middle. CDR1 is SGHVS and CDR2 is FNYEAQ in the germline V gene. The CDR3 loop spans 14 amino acids. Profiled with immunoSEQ multiplex PCR; TCRdb holds only in-frame clones, not every one. This sample has hundreds of thousands of clones, with 85% to 90% found just once. The rearrangement links TRBV7-6 to TRBJ2-3, with TRBD2 as a possible D gene (5 bases). The receptor was derived from a person between 18 and 60 years old who received the Ad26.COV2.S COVID-19 vaccine or a placebo. The sequencing here drew on peripheral blood, taken in a trial of Ad26.COV2.S vaccine versus placebo. CDR3 DNA sequence: TGTGCCAGCAGCTTAGAGGACTTAGCAGATACGCAGTATTTT. Protein sequence: CASSLEDLADTQYF.